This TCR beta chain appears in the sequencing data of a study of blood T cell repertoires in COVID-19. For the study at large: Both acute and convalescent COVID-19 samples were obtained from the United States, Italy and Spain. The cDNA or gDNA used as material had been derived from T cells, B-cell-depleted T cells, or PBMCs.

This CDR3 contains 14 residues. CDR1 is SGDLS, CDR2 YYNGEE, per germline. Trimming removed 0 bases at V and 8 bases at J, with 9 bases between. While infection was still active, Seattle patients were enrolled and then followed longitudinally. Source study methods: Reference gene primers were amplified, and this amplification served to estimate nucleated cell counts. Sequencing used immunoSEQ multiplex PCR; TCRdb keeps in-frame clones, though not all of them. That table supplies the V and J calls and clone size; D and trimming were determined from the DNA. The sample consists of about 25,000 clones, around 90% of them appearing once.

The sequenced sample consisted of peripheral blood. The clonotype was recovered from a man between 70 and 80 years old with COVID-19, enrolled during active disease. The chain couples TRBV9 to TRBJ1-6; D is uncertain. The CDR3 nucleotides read TGTGCCAGCAGCGTAGGTAGTATGGATTCACCCCTCCACTTT. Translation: CASSVGSMDSPLHF.